A single sample gave rise to the 23 T cell receptor beta chains below, sequenced in a study of blood T cell repertoires in COVID-19. Profiling relied on immunoSEQ multiplex PCR, and the TCRdb table lists in-frame clones only, not all of them. The repertoire consists of hundreds of thousands of clones, with around 89% occurring once and the leading ten covering approximately 1%. Sample: PBMCs or T cells enriched from blood (not recorded which). These receptors came from a man between 18 and 29 years old who had recovered from COVID-19.

The J gene is TRBJ1-2, the V gene TRBV28; D not resolved. V gave up 0 bases and J gave up 6 bases, with 8 bases separating them. This CDR3 region has 13 residues. Looked up from germline, CDR1 is MDHEN and CDR2 is SYDVKM. The CDR3 DNA is TGTGCCAGCAGTTTATGGAGTTTGGATGGCTACACCTTC. Its translation is CASSLWSLDGYTF.

This chain links TRBV29-1 with TRBJ1-1; D remains ambiguous. V was trimmed by 6 bases and J by 1 base, leaving 9 bases between them. CDR1 is SQVTM and CDR2 is ANQGSEA in the germline V gene. The CDR3 is made up of 12 amino acids. Here the CDR3 reads CSVPLGNTEAFF. In DNA form, the CDR3 reads TGCAGCGTCCCACTCGGGAACACTGAAGCTTTCTTT. The full variable domain, completed using reference TRBV29-1 and TRBJ1-1, is SAVISQKPSRDICQRGTSLTIQCQVDSQVTMMFWYRQQPGQSLTLIATANQGSEATYESGFVIDKFPISRPNLTFSTLTVSNMSPEDSSIYLCSVPLGNTEAFFGQGTRLTVV.

The rearrangement joins TRBV19 to TRBJ2-6, with D tentatively TRBD2 (7 bases). Trimming pared 8 bases from V and 0 bases from J, leaving 11 bases between. The V gene's germline CDR1 is LNHDA and CDR2 SQIVND (reference sequence). The CDR3 runs to 15 residues. CDR3 loop: CASRGAVSGANVLTF. In DNA form, the CDR3 reads TGTGCCAGTCGGGGGGCCGTCTCTGGGGCCAACGTCCTGACTTTC. Supplemented by reference TRBV19 and TRBJ2-6, the full variable domain reads DGGITQSPKYLFRKEGQNVTLSCEQNLNHDAMYWYRQDPGQGLRLIYYSQIVNDFQKGDIAEGYSVSREKKESFPLTVTSAQKNPTAFYLCASRGAVSGANVLTFGAGSRLTVL.

This chain uses TRBV7-6 with TRBJ2-2, with 10 bases fitting TRBD2. This CDR3 spans 20 amino acids. Germline CDR1 SGHVS, CDR2 FNYEAQ. V lost 1 base to trimming and J lost 1 base; unmatched junction nucleotides: 12. The CDR3 nucleotides are TGTGCCAGCAGCTTAGACCCTAGCGGGGGATACGGGGAGAACACCGGGGAGCTGTTTTTT. The encoded protein is CASSLDPSGGYGENTGELFF.

This chain uses TRBV6-5 with TRBJ2-5, with D unclear. Trimming shortened V by 2 bases and J by 1 base, and 8 bases separated the two germline ends. Per the germline V gene, CDR1 is MNHEY and CDR2 is SVGAGI. CDR3 size: 14 residues. The DNA for the CDR3 is TGTGCCAGCAGTTACGTATCGTCCCAAGAGACCCAGTACTTC. Translating it yields CASSYVSSQETQYF.

This clone turned up a few times. J is TRBJ1-3 and V is TRBV4-2; D call uncertain. The CDR3 consists of 16 residues. Trimming removed 1 base from V and 0 bases from J, with 10 bases in between. From germline, CDR1 is LGHNA and CDR2 YNFKEQ. Here the CDR3 reads CASSQAERSSGNTIYF. CDR3 DNA: TGTGCCAGCAGCCAAGCGGAGAGGAGCTCTGGAAACACCATATATTTT.

V usage is TRBV18 and J usage is TRBJ2-7, with D tentatively TRBD1 (6 bases). Trimming took off 4 bases at V and 3 bases at J, with 13 bases between the two ends. This CDR3 has 14 amino acids. Looked up from germline, CDR1 is KGHSH and CDR2 is LQKENI. The CDR3 loop reads CASSQVAGVYEQYF. CDR3 in DNA: TGTGCCAGCTCACAGGTTGCAGGGGTCTACGAGCAGTACTTC.

J is TRBJ2-3 and V is TRBV6-6; TRBD2 matches 10 bases. This CDR3 spans 14 amino acids. V dropped 11 bases and J dropped 4; count of bases not matched to a gene: 9. Germline lookup yields CDR1 MNHNY and CDR2 SVGAGI (reference sequence). Here the CDR3 DNA reads TGTGCCTGCAATAGCGGGGGGATTGCAGATACGCAGTATTTT. This translates into CACNSGGIADTQYF.

The rearrangement uses TRBV18 and TRBJ1-4; TRBD1 matches at 7 bases. Germline CDR1 and CDR2: KGHSH and LQKENI. The V gene end was trimmed by 0 bases and the J gene end by 4 bases; junction bases not matched to a gene: 2. The CDR3 loop spans 15 amino acids. CDR3 coding DNA: TGTGCCAGCTCACCACCGACAGGGCGTAATGAAAAACTGTTTTTT. Protein product: CASSPPTGRNEKLFF.

The V gene is TRBV5-1, the J gene TRBJ1-1; D might be TRBD1 (5 bases). CDR3 length: 15 residues. Trimming cost V 2 bases and J 1 base, with 12 bases left between them. The V gene's germline CDR1 is SGHRS and CDR2 YFSETQ. The CDR3 region has the DNA TGCGCCAGCAGCTTTGGCGGACACCAGAACACTGAAGCTTTCTTT. As protein: CASSFGGHQNTEAFF.

This chain joins TRBV11-3 and TRBJ1-1, with 12 nucleotides matching TRBD1. This CDR3 comprises 16 residues. In germline, CDR1 is SGHNT, CDR2 YENEEA. V lost 1 base, J lost 7 bases, and 7 bases stayed unmatched. The CDR3 DNA reads as TGTGCCAGCAGCTTAGTCGGGACAGGGGGCAGTGGTGAAGCTTTCTTT. Its translation: CASSLVGTGGSGEAFF.

The J gene is TRBJ2-5, the V gene TRBV5-1; 7 bases line up with TRBD2. V was clipped by 3 bases and J by 4 bases; unmatched bases: 9. CDR1 is SGHRS, CDR2 YFSETQ, per germline. CDR3 length: 15 amino acids. The CDR3 reads CASSSRGGVVETQYF. The CDR3 region has the DNA TGCGCCAGCAGCTCGCGGGGAGGGGTTGTAGAGACCCAGTACTTC.

Here the CDR3 reads CASTAGRNIQYF. The CDR3 DNA sequence: TGTGCCAGCACCGCGGGCCGAAACATTCAGTACTTC. The chain combines TRBV12-3 or TRBV12-4 with TRBJ2-4; possible D gene TRBD2, 5 bases. There are 12 residues in the CDR3. V was clipped by 7 bases and J by 6 bases, with 10 bases between them.

The V call is TRBV10-1, the J call TRBJ1-2; 8 bases align to TRBD1. Germline V gene lookup returns CDR1 WNHNN and CDR2 SYGVQD (reference sequence). The length of the CDR3 is 12 residues. The ends lost 6 bases at V and 6 bases at J; junction bases unmatched: 3. The CDR3 nucleotides read TGCGCCAGCAGCGAGACAGGGGATGGCTACACCTTC. This sequence encodes CASSETGDGYTF.

J is TRBJ2-1 and V is TRBV14, with 7 bases identical to TRBD1. The CDR3 totals 17 residues. V was pared by 4 bases and J by 7 bases, with 16 bases of the junction left unmatched. Germline loops: CDR1 SGHDN, CDR2 FVKESK. CDR3 DNA sequence: TGTGCCAGCAGCCCCACCGGGACAGTTTTCAGCGCTAATGAGCAGTTCTTC. It yields the protein CASSPTGTVFSANEQFF.

This chain's CDR3 is CASSGTAGGRNSPLHF. CDR3 coding DNA: TGTGCCAGCAGTGGAACCGCAGGGGGCAGGAATTCACCCCTCCACTTT. The gene calls are TRBV6-1 and TRBJ1-6; 8 nucleotides align to TRBD1. The CDR3 is 16 amino acids. The trim removed 4 bases at V and 7 bases at J, leaving 9 bases unmatched. The germline V gene has CDR1 MNHNS and CDR2 SASEGT.

The rearrangement uses TRBV7-8 and TRBJ2-7; 7 nucleotides align to TRBD1. The CDR3 has 16 residues. Germline-derived CDR1 and CDR2 are SGHVS and FQNEAQ. V dropped 3 bases and J dropped 0; count of bases not matched to a gene: 8. CDR3 DNA: TGTGCCAGCAGCTTCCAGACAGGGAGCCTCTCCTACGAGCAGTACTTC. This encodes CASSFQTGSLSYEQYF.

The rearrangement uses TRBV9 and TRBJ2-1; 7 positions match TRBD2. There are 15 residues in the CDR3. Losses at the gene ends were 2 bases for V and 3 bases for J; bases not matched to a gene: 5. CDR1 and CDR2 (germline): SGDLS, YYNGEE. CDR3 sequence reads: CASSVTSSRYNEQFF. The DNA for the CDR3 is TGTGCCAGCAGCGTGACTAGCTCCCGCTACAATGAGCAGTTCTTC.

The chain combines TRBV4-3 with TRBJ2-1; tentative D call: TRBD2 (5 bases). The ends were cut back, 0 bases at V and 3 bases at J, with 6 bases in the middle. Germline V gene lookup returns CDR1 LGHNA and CDR2 YSLEER. This CDR3 comprises 14 residues. The CDR3 loop reads CASSQDAGYNEQFF. CDR3 nucleotides: TGCGCCAGCAGCCAAGATGCGGGCTACAATGAGCAGTTCTTC.

The rearrangement joins TRBV7-7 to TRBJ2-7; the match to TRBD1 covers 10 bases. The CDR3 length is 15 residues. V gave up 5 bases and J gave up 6 bases; unmatched junction bases: 10. Germline V CDR1 and CDR2: SSHAT, FNYEAQ (reference sequence). The CDR3 DNA sequence: TGTGCCAGCAGCCCGACCGGGACAGGGGCCAGCGAGCAGTACTTC. It specifies CASSPTGTGASEQYF. Combining the CDR3 with reference TRBV7-7 and TRBJ2-7 gives the whole variable domain GAGVSQSPRYKVTKRGQDVTLRCDPISSHATLYWYQQALGQGPEFLTYFNYEAQPDKSGLPSDRFSAERPEGSISTLTIQRTEQRDSAMYRCASSPTGTGASEQYFGPGTRLTVT.

This sequence joins TRBV4-1 and TRBJ1-5; D gene unclear. Trimming stripped 1 base from V and 5 bases from J, with 15 bases between. Germline loops: CDR1 MGHRA, CDR2 YSYEKL. This CDR3 is built from 16 residues. CDR3 DNA sequence: TGCGCCAGCAGCCAAGCCGCCTTGAACTCTCATCAGCCCCAGCATTTT. Translation gives CASSQAALNSHQPQHF.

This sequence joins TRBV19 and TRBJ1-5; D is unresolved. There are 14 residues in the CDR3. Germline loops: CDR1 LNHDA, CDR2 SQIVND (reference sequence). V lost 5 bases and J lost 4, with 12 bases in between. This CDR3 reads CASSGEVKNQPQHF. As DNA, the CDR3 is TGTGCCAGTAGTGGGGAGGTCAAAAATCAGCCCCAGCATTTT.

The chain uses TRBV5-8 and TRBJ2-3; TRBD1 might be the D (5 bases). The V and J ends lost 4 bases and 0 bases respectively, with 9 bases between them. Per the germline V gene, CDR1 is SGHTS and CDR2 is YDEGEE. CDR3 length equals 14 residues. The CDR3 is CASSQGASTDTQYF. The CDR3 DNA follows: TGTGCCAGCAGCCAAGGGGCTAGCACAGATACGCAGTATTTT.